The clone carrying this T cell receptor (beta chain) was detected only a few times. Its antigen is not identified. This sample stems from a study of T-cell reconstitution after alpha-beta-depleted transplantation in children. CDR3 size: 14 residues. V dropped 8 bases and J dropped 2; count of bases not matched to a gene: 4. Preparation of the TCRbeta library was carried out with unique molecular identifiers. A single record per CDR3 protein comes from TCRdb applying MiXCR to the PCR reads. The table lists about a million distinct CDR3 sequences, roughly 29% of them singletons. The study, taken as a whole, reports: One year after transplant, T-cell counts and diversity came mostly from newly produced T cells. High day-60 TCRbeta diversity in some patients came from surviving recipient T cells and thymic progenitors. After transplant, at about two months, alpha-beta T cells were reportedly derived from several hundred expanded graft clones.

V and J are TRBV12-3 or TRBV12-4 and TRBJ1-3; 9 bases line up with TRBD1. The origin of this receptor is a boy under three years old who had a stem cell transplant for SCID, so the T cells may come from the graft donor. This specimen consisted of PBMCs, mostly from graft donor cells, obtained 360 days after TCRalphabeta/CD19-depleted stem cell transplant. The CDR3 reads CASRDRVTGNTIYF. In nucleotides, the CDR3 is TGTGCCAGCCGGGACAGGGTTACTGGAAACACCATATATTTT.